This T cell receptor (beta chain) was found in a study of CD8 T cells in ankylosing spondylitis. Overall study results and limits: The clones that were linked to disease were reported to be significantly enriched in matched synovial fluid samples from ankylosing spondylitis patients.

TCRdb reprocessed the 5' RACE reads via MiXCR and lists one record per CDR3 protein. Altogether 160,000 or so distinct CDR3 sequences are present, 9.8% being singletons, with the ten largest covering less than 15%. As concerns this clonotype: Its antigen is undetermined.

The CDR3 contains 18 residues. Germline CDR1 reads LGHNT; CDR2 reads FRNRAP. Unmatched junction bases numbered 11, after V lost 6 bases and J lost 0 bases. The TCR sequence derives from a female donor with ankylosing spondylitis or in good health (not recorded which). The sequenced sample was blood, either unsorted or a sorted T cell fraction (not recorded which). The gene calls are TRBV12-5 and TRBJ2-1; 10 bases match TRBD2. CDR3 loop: CASGPGLAGGVSYNEQFF. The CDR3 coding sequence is TGTGCTAGTGGCCCCGGGTTAGCGGGGGGAGTCTCCTACAATGAGCAGTTCTTC.